What follows describes a single TCR beta chain. The same CDR3 can be traced to other DNA sequences in this sample. This sample was taken from a study of blood T cell repertoires in COVID-19. V lost 5 bases and J lost 5, with 9 bases in between. The CDR3 runs to 12 residues. Germline V lookup: CDR1 MDHEN, CDR2 SYDVKM. Assay: immunoSEQ multiplex PCR; the TCRdb copy retains only in-frame clones and omits some. The sample records 90,000 or so clones, approximately 85% being singletons. This receptor was taken from a man over 45 with active COVID-19. Sequencing used peripheral blood. The genes are TRBV28 and TRBJ1-2, with D hard to call. The CDR3, as DNA: TGTGCCAGCAGTCTCCGGGATTATGGCTACACCTTC. Protein product: CASSLRDYGYTF.